These T cell receptor beta chains were read from a single sample in a study of PD-1 blockade in classical Hodgkin lymphoma. Repertoires were generated with immunoSEQ multiplex PCR, while TCRdb's copy carries only in-frame clones and drops some. The table shows over 80,000 clones, with roughly 78% occurring only once. The material was peripheral blood mononuclear cells (PBMCs), obtained before the fourth cycle of nivolumab. The receptors here all came from a human donor with classical Hodgkin lymphoma. Each CDR3 is given with its conserved first and last residue. D genes are given only for firm matches. Not every row has a clone size; where given, it reads once, few, many or a size class.

V,J,D,size,CDR3,DNA
TRBV4-3,TRBJ2-1,-,-,CASSQDLATYNEQFF,TGCGCCAGCAGCCAAGATCTGGCCACCTACAATGAGCAGTTCTTC
TRBV2,TRBJ2-7,-,-,CASSELGLYEQYF,TGTGCCAGCAGTGAACTGGGGCTTTACGAGCAGTACTTC
TRBV28,TRBJ1-2,-,once,CASSLWGKESGYTF,TGTGCCAGCAGTTTGTGGGGGAAGGAGAGCGGCTACACCTTC
TRBV7-6,TRBJ2-1,TRBD2,-,CASSLERGSEQFF,TGTGCCAGCAGCTTAGAGCGGGGAAGTGAGCAGTTCTTC
TRBV5-6,TRBJ2-2,-,-,CASSHQAIHGELFF,TGTGCCAGCAGCCATCAGGCGATTCACGGGGAGCTGTTTTTT
TRBV2,TRBJ1-1,TRBD1,-,CASGPDRGGNTEAFF,TGTGCCAGCGGTCCGGACAGGGGGGGGAACACTGAAGCTTTCTTT
TRBV9,TRBJ2-1,-,-,CASSVDTLRVNEQFF,TGTGCCAGCAGCGTAGACACCTTAAGGGTCAATGAGCAGTTCTTC
TRBV4-2,TRBJ2-3,-,-,CASSQDGTSTDTQYF,TGTGCCAGCAGCCAAGATGGGACTAGCACAGATACGCAGTATTTT
TRBV5-4,TRBJ1-4,-,-,CASSHTGSNFEKLFF,TGTGCCAGCAGCCATACAGGGAGTAATTTTGAAAAACTGTTTTTT
TRBV4-1,TRBJ2-3,-,once,CASSRLVRQSSTDTQYF,TGCGCCAGCAGCCGCCTCGTCAGACAGTCTAGCACAGATACGCAGTATTTT
TRBV7-6,TRBJ2-7,-,-,CASSHSLRAREQYF,TGTGCCAGCAGCCACTCCCTCCGCGCGCGGGAGCAGTACTTC
TRBV7-9,TRBJ2-7,TRBD1,-,CASSPGGYPYEQYF,TGTGCCAGCAGCCCAGGGGGCTACCCCTACGAGCAGTACTTC
TRBV9,TRBJ2-7,TRBD2,-,CASSYSGSPIYEQYF,TGTGCCAGCAGCTATAGCGGGAGCCCAATCTACGAGCAGTACTTC
TRBV19,TRBJ1-2,TRBD1,-,CASKGRGLNYGYTF,TGTGCCAGTAAAGGCAGGGGGCTTAACTATGGCTACACCTTC
TRBV4-2,TRBJ1-2,-,few,CASSPSRQSNYGYTF,TGTGCCAGCAGCCCTTCCCGACAGTCCAACTATGGCTACACCTTC
TRBV30,TRBJ2-7,TRBD1,-,CAWSRGQSYYEQYF,TGTGCCTGGAGCAGGGGGCAATCCTACTACGAGCAGTACTTC
TRBV4-1,TRBJ2-5,-,-,CASSQGYAFQETQYF,TGCGCCAGCAGCCAAGGGTACGCTTTCCAAGAGACCCAGTACTTC
TRBV7-6,TRBJ2-7,-,-,CASSAGAGVYAEQYF,TGTGCCAGCAGCGCTGGGGCAGGGGTATACGCGGAGCAGTACTTC
TRBV6-5,TRBJ2-1,TRBD1,-,CASSYDRVYNEQFF,TGTGCCAGCAGCTACGACAGGGTCTACAATGAGCAGTTCTTC
TRBV7-2,TRBJ2-7,TRBD2,-,CASSRIAGGAYEQYF,TGTGCCAGCAGCCGTATAGCGGGAGGGGCCTACGAGCAGTACTTC
TRBV5-5,TRBJ1-1,-,-,CASSLGVTGGWNTEAFF,TGTGCCAGCAGCTTGGGTGTGACAGGAGGGTGGAACACTGAAGCTTTCTTT
TRBV13,TRBJ2-7,TRBD1,few,CASSRTGTAAYEQYF,TGTGCCAGCAGCCGTACCGGGACAGCTGCCTACGAGCAGTACTTC
TRBV5-5,TRBJ2-2,TRBD2,-,CASSSGGTGELFF,TGTGCCAGCAGCTCCGGGGGGACCGGGGAGCTGTTTTTT
TRBV4-3,TRBJ2-3,TRBD2,-,CASSRASGWADTQYF,TGCGCCAGCAGCCGGGCTAGCGGGTGGGCAGATACGCAGTATTTT